This T cell receptor (beta chain) was found in a study of T cells in Graves' hyperthyroidism and ophthalmopathy. General study points: Most thyroid clonotypes expanded above 0.001 appeared in blood too. Ophthalmopathy cases were set apart from stable hyperthyroidism by a 13 V-J model.

V was clipped by 3 bases and J by 5 bases, with 13 bases between them. CDR3 length equals 14 residues. The germline V gene has CDR1 SQVTM and CDR2 ANQGSEA. This clonotype was seen at least ten times. Its antigen is unknown. Amplified regions were TCR beta CDR3 sequences from RNA transcripts. Initially, a first-round RT-PCR of the TCR CDR3 employed the HTBI primer set. A single record per CDR3 protein comes from TCRdb applying MiXCR to the multiplex PCR reads. The sample has a few hundred thousand distinct CDR3 sequences; 35% to 55% are singletons. This receptor was taken from a woman between 18 and 30 years old with Graves' hyperthyroidism. Sequencing was carried out using peripheral blood or thyroid tissue (not recorded which). This chain joins TRBV29-1 and TRBJ1-4; D is perhaps TRBD1 (6 bases). The CDR3 bases are TGCAGCGTTGATTTGGGGGGCGCAAATGAAAAACTGTTTTTT. Translation: CSVDLGGANEKLFF.